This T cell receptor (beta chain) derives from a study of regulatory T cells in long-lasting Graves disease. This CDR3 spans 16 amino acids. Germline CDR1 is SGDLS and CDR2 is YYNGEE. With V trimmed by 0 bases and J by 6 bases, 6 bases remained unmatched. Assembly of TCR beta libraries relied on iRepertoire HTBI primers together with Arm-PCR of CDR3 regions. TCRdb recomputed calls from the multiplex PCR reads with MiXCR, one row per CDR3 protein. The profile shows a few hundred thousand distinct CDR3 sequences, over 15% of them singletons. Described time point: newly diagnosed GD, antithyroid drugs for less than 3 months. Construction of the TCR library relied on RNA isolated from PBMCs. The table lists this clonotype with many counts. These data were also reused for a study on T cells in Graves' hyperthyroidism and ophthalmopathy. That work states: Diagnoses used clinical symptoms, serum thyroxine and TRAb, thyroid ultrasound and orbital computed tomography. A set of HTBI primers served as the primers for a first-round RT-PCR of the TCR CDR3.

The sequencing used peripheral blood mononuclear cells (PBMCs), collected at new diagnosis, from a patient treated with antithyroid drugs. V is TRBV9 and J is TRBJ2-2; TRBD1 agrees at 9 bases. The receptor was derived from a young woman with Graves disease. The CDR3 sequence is CASSVGLGQGSGELFF. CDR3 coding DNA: TGTGCCAGCAGCGTAGGATTGGGACAGGGTTCCGGGGAGCTGTTTTTT.